Presented here are 25 T cell receptor beta chains from one specimen sequenced in a study of blood T cell repertoires in COVID-19. Clones were read by immunoSEQ multiplex PCR, and TCRdb kept only the in-frame ones, dropping some. The sample holds about 400,000 clones, roughly 86% seen once. The sequenced sample was peripheral blood. These receptors originate from a human donor in a cohort sampled during active COVID-19.

This clone was seen a few times. The chain uses TRBV5-5 and TRBJ1-2; 7 bases are a match to TRBD1. Unmatched junction bases numbered 4, after V lost 4 bases and J lost 4 bases. Germline CDR1 and CDR2: SGHKS and YYEKEE (reference sequence). CDR3 length equals 13 residues. CDR3 loop: CASSRQGGYGYTF. DNA for the CDR3: TGTGCCAGCAGCCGCCAGGGGGGCTATGGCTACACCTTC.

The rearrangement joins TRBV5-4 to TRBJ1-6, with 7 bases aligning to TRBD1. Germline values: CDR1 SGHNT, CDR2 YYREEE (reference sequence). The CDR3 totals 14 residues. The J segment lost 10 bases and the V segment lost 4 bases, leaving 8 bases of the junction unmatched. CDR3 sequence: CASSVGAGGSPLHF. The CDR3 DNA follows: TGTGCCAGCAGCGTGGGGGCAGGGGGATCACCCCTCCACTTT.

This clone was detected only once. This chain connects TRBV7-2 to TRBJ1-1; D might be TRBD1 (5 bases). V shed 5 bases and J shed 1 base, with 11 bases lying between them. In germline, CDR1 is SGHTA, CDR2 FQGNSA. The CDR3 covers 14 residues. CDR3 loop: CASSPRGGNTEAFF. CDR3 DNA: TGTGCCAGCAGCCCCCGGGGGGGGAACACTGAAGCTTTCTTT.

V gene TRBV28 combines with J gene TRBJ1-1; D remains unclear. V lost 1 base, J lost 6 bases, and 12 bases lay in between. Germline lookup yields CDR1 MDHEN and CDR2 SYDVKM. The CDR3 is 14 residues long. The CDR3 DNA follows: TGTGCCAGCAGTTTATTGAGGGAACGGTCTGAAGCTTTCTTT. Translated, it gives CASSLLRERSEAFF.

The genes are TRBV28 and TRBJ2-7; tentatively, D is TRBD2 (5 bases). The CDR3 covers 13 residues. The germline V gene has CDR1 MDHEN and CDR2 SYDVKM. Trimming removed 6 bases from V and 6 bases from J, with 15 bases in between. The CDR3 DNA is TGTGCCAGCAGAAATGCACTAGTTGGCGAGCAGTACTTC. As protein: CASRNALVGEQYF.

The chain has TRBV19 and TRBJ2-5; TRBD1 aligns across 11 bases. Germline lookup yields CDR1 LNHDA and CDR2 SQIVND (reference sequence). CDR3 length equals 16 residues. V dropped 3 bases and J dropped 2; count of bases not matched to a gene: 5. The chain's CDR3 is CASSMGQGVGQETQYF. The CDR3 bases are TGTGCCAGTAGTATGGGACAGGGGGTAGGACAAGAGACCCAGTACTTC.

This chain uses TRBV19 with TRBJ1-2, with TRBD1 matching over 10 bases. CDR1 LNHDA and CDR2 SQIVND come from the germline V gene (reference sequence). This CDR3 is built from 15 residues. V shed 3 bases and J 7 bases; nucleotides not matched to a gene: 8. The CDR3 DNA sequence: TGTGCCAGTAGTATGGGCGACAGGGGGCGGATTGGCTACACCTTC. It codes for CASSMGDRGRIGYTF.

The DNA of the CDR3 is TGCGCCAGCAGCCAAGATCGGTGGCAGGGGGCTTCTGAGCAGTTCTTC. Its protein product is CASSQDRWQGASEQFF. This chain uses TRBV4-1 with TRBJ2-1; 8 nucleotides agree with TRBD1. CDR3 length: 16 amino acids. CDR1 is MGHRA, CDR2 YSYEKL, per germline. The V gene end was trimmed by 0 bases and the J gene end by 9 bases; junction bases not matched to a gene: 10.

The chain joins TRBV30 to TRBJ2-7; TRBD1 matches 7 bases. Germline V gene data show CDR1 as GTSNPN and CDR2 as SVGIG (reference sequence). Trimming at V came to 3 bases and at J to 2 bases, leaving 4 bases not matched to a gene. The CDR3 has 13 amino acids. In nucleotides, the CDR3 is TGTGCCTGGAGGGGGCAGGGGGCCTACGAGCAGTACTTC. Translating it yields CAWRGQGAYEQYF.

The rearrangement joins TRBV7-9 to TRBJ2-7; TRBD1 agrees at 7 bases. The CDR3 consists of 14 residues. CDR1 SEHNR and CDR2 FQNEAQ come from the germline V gene (reference sequence). The junction had 5 bases not matched to a gene; V was cut back by 4 bases and J by 2 bases. The CDR3, as DNA: TGTGCCAGCAGCTCTCCGACAGGGACCTACGAGCAGTACTTC. Amino acids: CASSSPTGTYEQYF.

On this clone itself: An end of the junction differs from the germline gene, which may be a read error. The chain joins TRBV5-1 to TRBJ2-2; 7 positions match TRBD2. There are 15 residues in the CDR3. Germline CDR1 reads SGHRS; CDR2 reads YFSETQ. The CDR3 is CASSLAAGATGGLFF. In DNA, the CDR3 is TGCGCCAGCAGCTTGGCCGCGGGAGCTACCGGGGGGCTGTTTTTT. The complete variable domain, with remaining parts taken from reference TRBV5-1 and TRBJ2-2, reads KAGVTQTPRYLIKTRGQQVTLSCSPISGHRSVSWYQQTPGQGLQFLFEYFSETQRNKGNFPGRFSGRQFSNSRSEMNVSTLELGDSALYLCASSLAAGATGGLFFGEGSRLTVL.

The chain recombines TRBV27 with TRBJ2-7, with 7 bases that match TRBD2. This CDR3 contains 16 residues. Per germline, CDR1 MNHEY and CDR2 SMNVEV (reference sequence). V shed 4 bases, J shed 1 base, and the junction held 10 bases outside the gene matches. The CDR3 bases are TGTGCCAGCAGTTCGCCCTTGCGGGAGAGGTCCTACGAGCAGTACTTC. This sequence encodes CASSSPLRERSYEQYF.

This clone turned up a few times. The chain joins TRBV15 to TRBJ1-1; D call uncertain. CDR1 is LNHNV, CDR2 YYDKDF, per germline (reference sequence). There are 13 residues in the CDR3. V was pared by 0 bases and J by 11 bases, with 13 bases between. The CDR3, as DNA: TGTGCCACCAGCAGAGAACCCCTGATGCGCGCTTTCTTT. It codes for CATSREPLMRAFF.

With respect to this clone: Its ends do not fully match the called genes, so a read error is possible. V is TRBV12-3 or TRBV12-4 and J is TRBJ1-3, with TRBD1 identical over 7 bases. This CDR3 is 12 amino acids long. In DNA form, the CDR3 reads TGTGCCAGCAGTTTAGGGAGGGGGACAGCGGGTTTT. This encodes CASSLGRGTAGF.

This chain joins TRBV2 and TRBJ1-5, with TRBD1 matching 8 bases. J was trimmed by 16 bases and V by 6 bases; bases with no gene match: 17. Germline CDR1 reads SNHLY; CDR2 reads FYNNEI. The CDR3 is made up of 14 amino acids. The CDR3 bases are TGTGCCAGCAGCCAAGAGACCGGGACAGGCACCACACATTTT. It specifies CASSQETGTGTTHF.

V is TRBV3-1 (or the pseudogene TRBV3-2) and J is TRBJ2-1; D gene uncertain. The CDR3 is made up of 14 amino acids. V was cut by 4 bases and J by 2 bases, with 9 bases left in between. The germline V gene has CDR1 LGHDT and CDR2 YNNKEL (reference sequence). CDR3 bases: TGTGCCAGCAGCCCACTTCCGCCCTACAATGAGCAGTTCTTC. Translated: CASSPLPPYNEQFF.

V usage is TRBV7-2 and J usage is TRBJ2-2, with TRBD2 matching over 9 bases. In germline, CDR1 is SGHTA, CDR2 FQGNSA. This CDR3 is 16 amino acids long. Losses at the gene ends were 5 bases for V and 0 bases for J; bases not matched to a gene: 4. Written as DNA, the CDR3 is TGTGCCAGCAGCCTCCTAGCGGGGCCGAACACCGGGGAGCTGTTTTTT. Translation: CASSLLAGPNTGELFF.

The CDR3: CAWSGLGSYNEQFF. DNA for the CDR3: TGTGCCTGGAGTGGACTAGGGTCCTACAATGAGCAGTTCTTC. The chain couples TRBV30 to TRBJ2-1; D possibly corresponds to TRBD2 (6 bases). This CDR3 is 14 amino acids long. V lost 1 base, J lost 1 base, and 8 bases lay in between. Germline values: CDR1 GTSNPN, CDR2 SVGIG (reference sequence).

This chain connects TRBV3-1 (or the pseudogene TRBV3-2) to TRBJ2-1; D not resolved. Germline V CDR1 and CDR2: LGHDT, YNNKEL (reference sequence). V was cut by 0 bases and J by 7 bases, with 7 bases left in between. The CDR3 length is 13 residues. CDR3 sequence reads: CASSQDLENEQFF. In DNA, the CDR3 is TGTGCCAGCAGCCAAGATTTAGAGAATGAGCAGTTCTTC.

The genes are TRBV30 and TRBJ1-5; D gene unclear. The germline CDR1 and CDR2 sequences are GTSNPN and SVGIG (reference sequence). Trimming took off 3 bases at V and 0 bases at J, with 12 bases between the two ends. The CDR3 length is 15 residues. The CDR3 nucleotides are TGTGCCTGGAGACGGCGGGAAGATAGCAATCAGCCCCAGCATTTT. This gives the protein CAWRRREDSNQPQHF.

The chain uses TRBV29-1 and TRBJ2-7; D gene uncertain. The V end was cut by 1 base, the J end by 0 bases, with 4 bases between. There are 12 residues in the CDR3. Germline loops: CDR1 SQVTM, CDR2 ANQGSEA. The CDR3: CSVEGRSYEQYF. The CDR3, as DNA: TGCAGCGTTGAAGGTCGCTCCTACGAGCAGTACTTC.

The rearrangement links TRBV2 to TRBJ2-1; 9 nucleotides match TRBD1. V lost 5 bases to trimming and J lost 2 bases; unmatched junction nucleotides: 4. Germline lookup yields CDR1 SNHLY and CDR2 FYNNEI. This CDR3 contains 15 residues. CDR3 DNA: TGTGCCAGCAGTACCGACAGGGGGGCCTACAATGAGCAGTTCTTC. Translated, it gives CASSTDRGAYNEQFF.

This clone came up once. Here the CDR3 DNA reads TGTGCCAGCTCACCTTTCCAGGGAAGTGAAAAACTGTTTTTT. Translating gives CASSPFQGSEKLFF. This rearrangement joins TRBV18 to TRBJ1-4; tentatively, D is TRBD1 (5 bases). The germline gives CDR1 KGHSH, CDR2 LQKENI. Trimming stripped 3 bases from V and 7 bases from J, with 12 bases between. This CDR3 is built from 14 residues.

CDR3 sequence (DNA): TGTGCCAGCAGCCCCGGGGGGGAAGAGCAGTACTTC. Amino acid sequence: CASSPGGEEQYF. This chain links TRBV13 with TRBJ2-7, with 8 nucleotides matching TRBD2. Trimming removed 5 bases from V and 7 bases from J; junction bases left unmatched: 4. The germline V gene has CDR1 PRHDT and CDR2 FYEKMQ (reference sequence). The CDR3 covers 12 residues. The whole variable domain, remainder taken from reference TRBV13 and TRBJ2-7, is AAGVIQSPRHLIKEKRETATLKCYPIPRHDTVYWYQQGPGQDPQFLISFYEKMQSDKGSIPDRFSAQQFSDYHSELNMSSLELGDSALYFCASSPGGEEQYFGPGTRLTVT.

This sequence joins TRBV6-5 and TRBJ2-5, with D possibly matching TRBD1 (5 bases). Germline CDR1 reads MNHEY; CDR2 reads SVGAGI. The CDR3 spans 12 residues. The V end was cut by 4 bases, the J end by 4 bases, with 7 bases between. CDR3 coding DNA: TGTGCCAGCAGTTCCCAGGGAGAGACCCAGTACTTC. Translation: CASSSQGETQYF.